Listed here is a single TCR beta chain. The antigen is undetermined. The table came from immunoSEQ multiplex PCR; TCRdb's copy has only in-frame clones and leaves some out. The table has approximately 150,000 clones, 75% to 90% seen once. This sample is part of a study of radiation and T cells in renal cell carcinoma. Study outcomes and limitations: No pretreatment tumor biopsies were available for baseline clonotypes.

Time point noted: blood 4 weeks post-SBRT, at nephrectomy. Treatment defined: 15 Gy SBRT to primary tumor, nephrectomy 4 weeks later. V was trimmed by 6 bases and J by 0 bases, leaving 9 bases between them. The CDR3 covers 14 residues. Germline V gene lookup returns CDR1 MDHEN and CDR2 SYDVKM. The sample was blood, taken from a patient whose treatment included radiotherapy and nephrectomy. This chain connects TRBV28 to TRBJ2-1; D remains unclear. This TCR derives from a woman aged 50 to 65 with renal cell carcinoma. CDR3 in DNA: TGTGCCAGCAGCCTCGATGGCTCCTACAATGAGCAGTTCTTC. As protein: CASSLDGSYNEQFF.